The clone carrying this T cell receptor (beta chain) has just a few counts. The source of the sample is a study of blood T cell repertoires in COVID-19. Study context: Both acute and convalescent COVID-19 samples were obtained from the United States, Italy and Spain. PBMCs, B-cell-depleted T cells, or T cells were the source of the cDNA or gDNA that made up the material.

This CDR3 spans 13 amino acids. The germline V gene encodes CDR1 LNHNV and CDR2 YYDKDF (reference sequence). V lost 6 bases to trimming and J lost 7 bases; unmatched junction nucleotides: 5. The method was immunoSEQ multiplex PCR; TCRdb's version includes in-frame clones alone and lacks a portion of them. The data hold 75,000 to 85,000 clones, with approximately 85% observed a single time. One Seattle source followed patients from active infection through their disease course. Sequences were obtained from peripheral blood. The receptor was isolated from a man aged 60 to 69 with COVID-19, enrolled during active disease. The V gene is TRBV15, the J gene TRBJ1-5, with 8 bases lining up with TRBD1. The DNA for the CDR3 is TGTGCCACCAGGGGGACAGGAGGACAGCCCCAGCATTTT. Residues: CATRGTGGQPQHF.